The T cell receptor beta chain described here comes from a study of cytomegalovirus exposure and HLA in healthy donors. Study outcomes and limitations: Cytomegalovirus association was assigned to approximately 160 TCR beta chains. DRB1 showed the most TCR associations and HLA-C the fewest in a later analysis, as rates varied by HLA locus.

At sampling all donors were nominally healthy, likely with unrecorded immune exposures. This PCR relied on a set of 60 Vbeta primers and 13 Jbeta primers. Only in-frame clones appear in the TCRdb table, and some are missing; sequencing was by immunoSEQ multiplex PCR. The sample contains fewer than 150,000 clones, roughly 75% of which appear only once. Germline V lookup: CDR1 SGHRS, CDR2 YFSETQ. This CDR3 has 16 residues. J lost 0 bases, V lost 3 bases, and 2 bases had no gene match. As regards this clone: What it recognizes is unknown.

This TCR was recovered from a man aged 30 to 39 in good health. V usage is TRBV5-1 and J usage is TRBJ1-4; 10 bases align to TRBD1. Sequences were obtained from PBMCs. CDR3 residues: CASSYGTGATNEKLFF. CDR3 bases: TGCGCCAGCAGCTACGGGACAGGGGCAACTAATGAAAAACTGTTTTTT.